Listed here is a single T cell receptor (beta chain). The data derive from a study of blood T cell repertoires in COVID-19. Across the whole study: Samples came from the United States, Italy and Spain, spanning acute and convalescent COVID-19. Sample material is recorded as cDNA or gDNA derived from T cells, B-cell-depleted T cells, or PBMCs.

This CDR3 spans 16 amino acids. V dropped 8 bases and J dropped 3; count of bases not matched to a gene: 8. CDR1 is LGHDT, CDR2 YNNKEL, per germline (reference sequence). Original analysis: Nucleated cell counts were estimated from reference gene primer amplification. TCRdb's table, derived via immunoSEQ multiplex PCR, lists solely in-frame clones and lacks some. V and J calls and clone size are those listed in that table; D and trimming were worked out from the DNA. The top ten hold roughly 5.5% of the sample, which has 200,000 to 300,000 clones, 75% to 85% seen once. The J gene is TRBJ1-4, the V gene TRBV3-1 (or the pseudogene TRBV3-2), with 11 nucleotides matching TRBD1. This receptor was taken from a human donor in a cohort sampled during active COVID-19. Sequencing was carried out using peripheral blood. As DNA, the CDR3 is TGTGCCAGCGTTCCCGGGACAGGGGGACCTAATGAAAAACTGTTTTTT. Translating it yields CASVPGTGGPNEKLFF.